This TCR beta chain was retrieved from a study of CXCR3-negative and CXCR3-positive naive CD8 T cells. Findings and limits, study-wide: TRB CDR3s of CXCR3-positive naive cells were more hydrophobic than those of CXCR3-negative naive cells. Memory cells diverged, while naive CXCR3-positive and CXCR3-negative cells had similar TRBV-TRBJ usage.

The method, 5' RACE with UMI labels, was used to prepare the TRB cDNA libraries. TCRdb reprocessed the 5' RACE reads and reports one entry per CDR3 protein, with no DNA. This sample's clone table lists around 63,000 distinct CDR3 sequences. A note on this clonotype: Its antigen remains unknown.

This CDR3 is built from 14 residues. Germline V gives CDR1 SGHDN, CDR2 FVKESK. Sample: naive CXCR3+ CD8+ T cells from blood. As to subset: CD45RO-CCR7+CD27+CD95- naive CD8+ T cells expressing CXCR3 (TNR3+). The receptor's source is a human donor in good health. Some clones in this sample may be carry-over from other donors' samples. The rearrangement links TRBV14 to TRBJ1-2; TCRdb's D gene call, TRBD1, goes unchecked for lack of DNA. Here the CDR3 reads CASSLQDRNYGYTF.